The text below deals with one T cell receptor beta chain. Its antigen is not known. At one end the junction does not follow the germline gene, possibly because of a read error. CDR3 length equals 14 residues. Germline assignment: CDR1 SGHTA and CDR2 FQGNSA. The data originate from a study of blood T cells in healthy people across ages. Study findings and constraints: PBMC samples, being unsorted, prevented any conclusive comparison of naive and antigen-experienced cells. More naive CD4+ cells and higher diversity were found in long-lived than in aged donors. Per million T cells, TCR beta diversity dropped roughly linearly as age increased.

Primed by a sample-barcoded 5' primer and a J-beta primer mix, a second PCR proceeded for about 7 to 11 cycles. Each cDNA molecule carried a tag from a template-switch adaptor that contained 12 random nucleotides. TCRdb reanalysed the 5' RACE reads using MiXCR and keeps one entry per CDR3 protein. The table has 910,000 or so distinct CDR3 sequences, roughly 47% seen once. The source is a woman aged 60-75 years in good health. The sequencing sample was made of blood. J is TRBJ2-7 and V is TRBV7-2, with D unclear. CDR3 residues: CANSLTTASYEQYF. The CDR3, as DNA: TGTGCCAACAGCTTAACGACCGCCTCCTACGAGCAGTACTTC.